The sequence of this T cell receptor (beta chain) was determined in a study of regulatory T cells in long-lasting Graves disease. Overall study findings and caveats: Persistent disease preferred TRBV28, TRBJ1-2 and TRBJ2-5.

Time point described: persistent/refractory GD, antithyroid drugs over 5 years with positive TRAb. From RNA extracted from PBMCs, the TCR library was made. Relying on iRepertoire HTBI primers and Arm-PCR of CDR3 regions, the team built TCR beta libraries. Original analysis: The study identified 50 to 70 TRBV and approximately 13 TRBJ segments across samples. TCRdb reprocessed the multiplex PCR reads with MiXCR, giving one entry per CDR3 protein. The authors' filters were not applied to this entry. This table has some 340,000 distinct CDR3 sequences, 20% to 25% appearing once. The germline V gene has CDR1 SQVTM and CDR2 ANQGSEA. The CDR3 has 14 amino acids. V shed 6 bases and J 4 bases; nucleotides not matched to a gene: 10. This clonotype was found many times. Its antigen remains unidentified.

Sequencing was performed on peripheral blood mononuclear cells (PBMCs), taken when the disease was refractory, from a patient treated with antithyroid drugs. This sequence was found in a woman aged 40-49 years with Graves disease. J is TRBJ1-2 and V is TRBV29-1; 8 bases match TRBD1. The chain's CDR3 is CSVDGTGVLYGYTF. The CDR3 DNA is TGCAGCGTCGACGGGACAGGCGTCCTCTATGGCTACACCTTC.